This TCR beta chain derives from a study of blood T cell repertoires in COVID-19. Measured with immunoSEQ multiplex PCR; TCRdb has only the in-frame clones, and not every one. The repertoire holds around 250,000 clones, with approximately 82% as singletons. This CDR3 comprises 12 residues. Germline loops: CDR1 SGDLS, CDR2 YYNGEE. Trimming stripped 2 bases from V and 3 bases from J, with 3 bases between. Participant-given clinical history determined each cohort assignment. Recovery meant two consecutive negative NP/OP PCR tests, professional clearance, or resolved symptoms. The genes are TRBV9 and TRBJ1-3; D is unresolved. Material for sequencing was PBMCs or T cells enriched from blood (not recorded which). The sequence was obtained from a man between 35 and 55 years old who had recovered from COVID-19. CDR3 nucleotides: TGTGCCAGCAGCGTCAGTGGAAACACCATATATTTT. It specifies CASSVSGNTIYF. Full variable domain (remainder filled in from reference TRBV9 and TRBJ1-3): DSGVTQTPKHLITATGQRVTLRCSPRSGDLSVYWYQQSLDQGLQFLIQYYNGEERAKGNILERFSAQQFPDLHSELNLSSLELGDSALYFCASSVSGNTIYFGEGSWLTVV.